This T cell receptor (beta chain) was profiled in a study of shared T cell receptors in the human thymus. This clone showed up just once. Data came from immunoSEQ multiplex PCR; TCRdb stores just in-frame clones and leaves some out. The table shows roughly 550,000 clones, with more than 75% occurring only once. CDR3 length: 15 amino acids. Per the germline V gene, CDR1 is MDHEN and CDR2 is SYDVKM. Trimming cost V 2 bases and J 3 bases, with 14 bases left between them. The data also belong to a second study, concerning human thymus T cells. That investigation notes: The people who donated were healthy Finnish babies having corrective surgery for congenital heart defects. Thymic as well as blood repertoires seemed to favor certain V and J genes unevenly. Highly overlapping thymic repertoires among unrelated individuals were reported in related research.

The sample taken for sequencing was thymocytes. The TCR was taken from a boy under two years old with a congenital heart defect. The chain employs TRBV28 and TRBJ2-7; TRBD2 is a possible D gene (5 bases). The CDR3 here is CASSLERAGGYEQYF. CDR3 bases: TGTGCCAGCAGTTTAGAAAGGGCGGGTGGCTACGAGCAGTACTTC.